These 20 T cell receptor beta chains were sequenced from one sample in a study of STAT5B mutations in CD4+ large granular lymphocyte leukemia. Clones were sequenced by immunoSEQ multiplex PCR, and TCRdb holds only the in-frame ones, with some missing. The sample records roughly 30,000 clones, 79% being singletons. Sequencing input: CD4+ T cells from blood buffy coats. The receptors shown here come from a human donor in good health.

The sample holds a few counts of this clone. The CDR3 nucleotides read TGTGCCAGCACCCTCTCCGACAGAAGCACAGATACGCAGTATTTT. This translates into CASTLSDRSTDTQYF. The chain uses TRBV6-1 and TRBJ2-3, with a tentative D call TRBD1 (5 bases). V gave up 7 bases and J gave up 0 bases, with 14 bases separating them. Germline values: CDR1 MNHNS, CDR2 SASEGT. The CDR3 length is 15 residues.

This clone came up once. The chain has TRBV7-9 and TRBJ2-3; no definite D call. Trimming removed 1 base from V and 3 bases from J, with 11 bases in between. The CDR3 has 15 amino acids. Per the germline V gene, CDR1 is SEHNR and CDR2 is FQNEAQ (reference sequence). The CDR3 region is CASSLGSSRTDTQYF. The CDR3 nucleotides are TGTGCCAGCAGCTTAGGTTCAAGTCGGACAGATACGCAGTATTTT.

This sequence joins TRBV18 and TRBJ1-2; TRBD1 might be the D (5 bases). The CDR3 has 12 amino acids. V lost 2 bases, J lost 7 bases, and 8 bases lay in between. Germline loops: CDR1 KGHSH, CDR2 LQKENI. The CDR3: CASSPDGGGYTF. Written as DNA, the CDR3 is TGTGCCAGCTCACCAGACGGGGGTGGCTACACCTTC. Using reference TRBV18 and TRBJ1-2 for the parts outside the CDR3, the full variable domain is NAGVMQNPRHLVRRRGQEARLRCSPMKGHSHVYWYRQLPEEGLKFMVYLQKENIIDESGMPKERFSAEFPKEGPSILRIQQVVRGDSAAYFCASSPDGGGYTFGSGTRLTVV.

The rearrangement uses TRBV6-1 and TRBJ2-7; D is perhaps TRBD1 (6 bases). Trimming cost V 2 bases and J 5 bases, with 10 bases left between them. CDR1 and CDR2 from the germline V gene are MNHNS and SASEGT. The CDR3 runs 13 residues. In nucleotides, the CDR3 is TGTGCCAGCAGTGAACAGGGGACCCACGAGCAGTACTTC. Translating gives CASSEQGTHEQYF.

The chain couples TRBV5-1 to TRBJ2-3, with D possibly being TRBD2 (5 bases). V was trimmed by 5 bases and J by 8 bases, leaving 15 bases between them. The germline CDR1 and CDR2 sequences are SGHRS and YFSETQ. CDR3 length: 13 amino acids. CDR3 residues: CASSPRADGTQYF. The CDR3 DNA is TGCGCCAGCAGTCCTCGAGCGGACGGTACGCAGTATTTT.

The rearrangement uses TRBV29-1 and TRBJ2-3, with D uncertain. Trimming left V 4 bases short and J 1 base short, with 6 bases between. Germline V gene data show CDR1 as SQVTM and CDR2 as ANQGSEA. The CDR3 is made up of 12 amino acids. CDR3 loop: CSVAPGTDTQYF. The CDR3 coding sequence is TGCAGCGTTGCGCCTGGCACAGATACGCAGTATTTT.

The CDR3, as DNA: TGTGCCAGCACCCCGGGGGGCCAACTTAACTATGGCTACACCTTC. It translates to CASTPGGQLNYGYTF. The chain has TRBV6-5 and TRBJ1-2; the D gene is possibly TRBD1 (6 bases). The CDR3 totals 15 residues. V lost 7 bases to trimming and J lost 1 base, with 16 bases between them. CDR1 and CDR2 from the germline V gene are MNHEY and SVGAGI.

The V and J genes are TRBV6-6 and TRBJ2-1; D is possibly TRBD1 (5 bases). Deletions cut 6 bases from V and 5 bases from J, with 11 bases between. Per the germline V gene, CDR1 is MNHNY and CDR2 is SVGAGI (reference sequence). The CDR3 sequence is 13 residues long. CDR3 sequence: CASRIRRDNEQFF. Here the CDR3 DNA reads TGTGCCAGCAGGATACGCAGGGACAATGAGCAGTTCTTC.

The rearrangement links TRBV6-5 to TRBJ1-3; a possible D gene is TRBD1 (5 bases). Germline values: CDR1 MNHEY, CDR2 SVGAGI. CDR3 size: 15 residues. Trimming removed 6 bases at V and 4 bases at J, with 16 bases between. The CDR3 spells CASSGSGVRGNTIYF. The CDR3 DNA follows: TGTGCCAGCAGCGGGTCGGGGGTTCGCGGAAACACCATATATTTT.

The rearrangement uses TRBV19 and TRBJ1-5, with D perhaps TRBD1 (5 bases). Between the trimmed V and J ends, which lost 6 bases and 2 bases, there was a span of 11 bases. Germline CDR1 LNHDA, CDR2 SQIVND (reference sequence). CDR3 length: 14 residues. CDR3 loop: CASRDNRGNQPQHF. Here the CDR3 DNA reads TGTGCCAGTAGGGACAATCGGGGCAATCAGCCCCAGCATTTT.

The chain recombines TRBV5-1 with TRBJ2-3, with D possibly being TRBD1 (6 bases). Germline CDR1 SGHRS, CDR2 YFSETQ. The CDR3 consists of 15 residues. The V end was cut by 4 bases, the J end by 1 base, with 13 bases between. CDR3 amino acids: CASSHGTRGTDTQYF. CDR3 nucleotide sequence: TGCGCCAGCAGCCACGGGACACGCGGCACAGATACGCAGTATTTT.

The chain combines TRBV18 with TRBJ2-7; TRBD2 is a possible D gene (5 bases). In germline, CDR1 is KGHSH, CDR2 LQKENI. This CDR3 region has 15 residues. The V and J ends lost 2 bases and 0 bases respectively, with 11 bases between them. This CDR3 reads CASSPSGRSSYEQYF. The CDR3 region has the DNA TGTGCCAGCTCACCAAGCGGCCGTAGCTCCTACGAGCAGTACTTC.

This clone was recorded a few times. This chain links TRBV2 with TRBJ1-2; no clear D gene. The germline V and J ends were trimmed by 10 bases and 1 base, with 10 bases remaining between them. The CDR3 contains 12 residues. Germline V gene lookup returns CDR1 SNHLY and CDR2 FYNNEI. The CDR3 DNA follows: TGTGCCACCCCGCTGGGTAACTATGGCTACACCTTC. Protein: CATPLGNYGYTF. The whole variable domain, remainder taken from reference TRBV2 and TRBJ1-2, is EPEVTQTPSHQVTQMGQEVILRCVPISNHLYFYWYRQILGQKVEFLVSFYNNEISEKSEIFDDQFSVERPDGSNFTLKIRSTKLEDSAMYFCATPLGNYGYTFGSGTRLTVV.

The chain uses TRBV15 and TRBJ1-6; 7 nucleotides match TRBD1. The V gene's germline CDR1 is LNHNV and CDR2 YYDKDF (reference sequence). The CDR3 consists of 15 residues. V was clipped by 5 bases and J by 7 bases; unmatched bases: 8. This chain's CDR3 is CATSSEDRRNSPLHF. CDR3 bases: TGTGCCACCAGCTCTGAGGACAGGAGGAATTCACCCCTCCACTTT.

This clone was counted a few times. The gene calls are TRBV14 and TRBJ1-2; TRBD1 might be the D (5 bases). The CDR3 spans 14 residues. Per germline, CDR1 SGHDN and CDR2 FVKESK. Trimming took off 1 base at V and 2 bases at J, with 8 bases between the two ends. CDR3 sequence (DNA): TGTGCCAGCAGCCAAGGACAGAAGAACTATGGCTACACCTTC. This codes for CASSQGQKNYGYTF.

In DNA, the CDR3 is TGTGCCAGCAGCCCCAGGGGGGCAACTAATGAAAAACTGTTTTTT. This codes for CASSPRGATNEKLFF. The chain couples TRBV6-6 to TRBJ1-4; 7 nucleotides align to TRBD1. V lost 6 bases to trimming and J lost 0 bases; unmatched junction nucleotides: 4. CDR1 and CDR2 from the germline V gene are MNHNY and SVGAGI (reference sequence). This CDR3 is built from 15 residues.

This clone showed up just a few times. The rearrangement uses TRBV27 and TRBJ1-4; 8 nucleotides agree with TRBD1. Per germline, CDR1 MNHEY and CDR2 SMNVEV (reference sequence). The trim removed 6 bases at V and 4 bases at J, leaving 1 base unmatched. This CDR3 has 13 residues. The CDR3 region has the DNA TGTGCCAGCAGGGACAGGGATAATGAAAAACTGTTTTTT. It specifies CASRDRDNEKLFF.

This chain links TRBV5-1 with TRBJ2-7; the D call may be TRBD1 or TRBD2 (5 bases each). The germline gives CDR1 SGHRS, CDR2 YFSETQ. The CDR3 sequence is 14 residues long. Between the trimmed V and J ends, which lost 0 bases and 6 bases, there was a span of 13 bases. The CDR3 spells CASSLEGRAGEQYF. Here the CDR3 DNA reads TGCGCCAGCAGCTTGGAGGGCAGGGCGGGCGAGCAGTACTTC.

The rearrangement uses TRBV5-1 and TRBJ2-2; D call uncertain. V shed 7 bases and J shed 4 bases, with 11 bases lying between them. The germline CDR1 and CDR2 sequences are SGHRS and YFSETQ. The CDR3 is 13 amino acids. CDR3 nucleotide sequence: TGCGCCAGCTCAGCTTCCGTCACCGGGGAGCTGTTTTTT. Its protein product is CASSASVTGELFF.

The genes are TRBV5-6 and TRBJ2-7; no firm D call. The CDR3 runs to 14 residues. The V and J ends lost 1 base and 0 bases respectively, with 8 bases between them. From germline, CDR1 is SGHDT and CDR2 YYEEEE. The CDR3 DNA follows: TGTGCCAGCAGCTTGTTTGCAGGCTCCTACGAGCAGTACTTC. Translation gives CASSLFAGSYEQYF.